Below, 11 T cell receptor beta chains from the same sample are listed, as sequenced in a study of T cells in Graves' hyperthyroidism and ophthalmopathy. TCR beta CDR3 regions were amplified from RNA transcripts. RT-PCR in the first round (using the HTBI primer set) targeted the TCR CDR3. Each CDR3 protein gets one entry after TCRdb re-called the multiplex PCR reads with MiXCR. The sample has approximately 400,000 distinct CDR3 sequences; less than 15% are singletons. Material: blood. The receptors were sampled from a man aged 25 to 40 with Graves' hyperthyroidism that later progressed to Graves' ophthalmopathy.

In this sample, this clonotype turned up a few times. The J gene is TRBJ1-3, the V gene TRBV5-1; D is undetermined. Germline CDR1 is SGHRS and CDR2 is YFSETQ. V lost 4 bases and J lost 0, with 14 bases in between. The CDR3 sequence is 16 residues long. In nucleotides, the CDR3 is TGCGCCAGCAGCCTGCCGGGTCTAAGCTCTGGAAACACCATATATTTT. This sequence encodes CASSLPGLSSGNTIYF.

CDR3 amino acids: CAVRPDKNTGELFF. The DNA of the CDR3 is TGTGCCGTCCGCCCCGACAAGAACACCGGGGAGCTGTTTTTT. This rearrangement joins TRBV3-1 to TRBJ2-2; D not certain. This CDR3 spans 14 amino acids. The V end lost 11 bases, the J end lost 1 base, and 14 bases lay between the germline ends. CDR1 and CDR2 from the germline V gene are LGHDT and YNNKEL (reference sequence).

The table lists this clonotype with many counts. The gene calls are TRBV2 and TRBJ1-1; 8 bases are shared with TRBD1. Germline CDR1 SNHLY, CDR2 FYNNEI. The CDR3 consists of 14 residues. Trimming cost V 3 bases and J 6 bases; bases outside gene matches: 6. The CDR3 DNA follows: TGTGCCAGCAGTGAGGACAGGGTGGCTCCTGAAGCTTTCTTT. Residues: CASSEDRVAPEAFF.

This clonotype was picked up a small number of times. The rearrangement uses TRBV30 and TRBJ2-7, with D uncertain. Deletions cut 0 bases from V and 2 bases from J, with 17 bases between. Germline V gives CDR1 GTSNPN, CDR2 SVGIG (reference sequence). The length of the CDR3 is 16 residues. As DNA, the CDR3 is TGTGCCTGGAGTGTACAACGTATAAGTCCGACCTACGAGCAGTACTTC. As protein: CAWSVQRISPTYEQYF.

The chain uses TRBV6-1 and TRBJ2-7, with D possibly matching TRBD1 (6 bases). Germline lookup yields CDR1 MNHNS and CDR2 SASEGT. Trimming stripped 6 bases from V and 0 bases from J, with 15 bases between. The CDR3 consists of 15 residues. The CDR3 DNA sequence: TGTGCCAGCAGACCCAACAGGGAAAGCTCCTACGAGCAGTACTTC. Residues: CASRPNRESSYEQYF.

The rearrangement joins TRBV5-1 to TRBJ2-5; no firm D call. V was pared by 3 bases and J by 2 bases, with 8 bases between. Germline CDR1 is SGHRS and CDR2 is YFSETQ. This CDR3 spans 13 amino acids. CDR3 coding DNA: TGCGCCAGCAGCTACCTAAATCAAGAGACCCAGTACTTC. Translating gives CASSYLNQETQYF.

In its sample, this clonotype was seen many times. The V call is TRBV9, the J call TRBJ1-5; 7 bases line up with TRBD1. The CDR3 length is 15 residues. Germline CDR1 reads SGDLS; CDR2 reads YYNGEE. The V gene end was trimmed by 4 bases and the J gene end by 6 bases; junction bases not matched to a gene: 10. CDR3 protein: CASSQGGGRSQPQHF. The DNA for the CDR3 is TGTGCCAGCAGCCAGGGGGGGGGACGGAGTCAGCCCCAGCATTTT.

This clonotype came up a few times. V usage is TRBV19 and J usage is TRBJ2-2; D remains unclear. The germline gives CDR1 LNHDA, CDR2 SQIVND (reference sequence). The CDR3 has 14 amino acids. Trimming pared 2 bases from V and 1 base from J, leaving 5 bases between. In nucleotides, the CDR3 is TGTGCCAGTAGTATATCAGGGAACACCGGGGAGCTGTTTTTT. Its protein product is CASSISGNTGELFF.

This clonotype was seen ten or more times. The genes are TRBV2 and TRBJ1-1; D not resolved. The CDR3 is 15 amino acids. Trimming took off 1 base at V and 0 bases at J, with 9 bases between the two ends. Germline V gives CDR1 SNHLY, CDR2 FYNNEI. CDR3 residues: CASSEGRTVNTEAFF. The CDR3 DNA sequence: TGTGCCAGCAGTGAAGGGCGGACGGTGAACACTGAAGCTTTCTTT.

This clonotype was observed at least ten times. The chain carries TRBV6-2 or TRBV6-3 and TRBJ1-5; D not resolved. This CDR3 region has 13 residues. CDR1 and CDR2 (germline): MNHEY, SVGEGT. V lost 4 bases, J lost 9 bases, and 13 bases lay in between. In DNA, the CDR3 is TGTGCCAGCAGTTTGACTGTTCGAAGGCCCCAGCATTTT. Protein: CASSLTVRRPQHF.

There are a few counts of this clonotype. The chain carries TRBV19 and TRBJ2-7; 7 bases align to TRBD1. Germline V gene sequence: CDR1 LNHDA, CDR2 SQIVND (reference sequence). Losses at the gene ends were 5 bases for V and 2 bases for J; bases not matched to a gene: 9. This CDR3 has 15 residues. The CDR3 sequence: CASSFGQEAAYEQYF. The CDR3 DNA reads TGTGCCAGTAGTTTCGGACAGGAGGCGGCCTACGAGCAGTACTTC.